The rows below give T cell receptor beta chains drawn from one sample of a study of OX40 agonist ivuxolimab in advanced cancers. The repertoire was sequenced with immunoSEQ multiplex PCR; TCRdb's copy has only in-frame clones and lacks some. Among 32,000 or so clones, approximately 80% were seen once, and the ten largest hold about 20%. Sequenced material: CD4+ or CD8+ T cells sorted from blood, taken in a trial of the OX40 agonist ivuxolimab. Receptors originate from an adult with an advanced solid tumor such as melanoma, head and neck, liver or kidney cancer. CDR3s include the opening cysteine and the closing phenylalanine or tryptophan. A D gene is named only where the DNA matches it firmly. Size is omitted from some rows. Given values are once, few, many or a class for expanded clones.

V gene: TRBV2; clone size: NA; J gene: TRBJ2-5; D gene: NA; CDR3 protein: CASSVLSAPVLQETQYF; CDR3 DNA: TGTGCCAGCAGTGTACTATCGGCACCAGTACTCCAAGAGACCCAGTACTTC
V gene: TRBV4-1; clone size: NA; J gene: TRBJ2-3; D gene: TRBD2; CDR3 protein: CASSQVSGGGTDTQYF; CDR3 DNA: TGCGCCAGCAGCCAAGTCAGCGGGGGGGGCACAGATACGCAGTATTTT
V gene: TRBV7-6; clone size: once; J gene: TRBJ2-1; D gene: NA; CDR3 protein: CASSFRGNEQFF; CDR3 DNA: TGTGCCAGCAGCTTTAGGGGCAATGAGCAGTTCTTC
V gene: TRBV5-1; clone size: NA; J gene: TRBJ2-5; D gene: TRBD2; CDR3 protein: CASSLGALAGEWETQYF; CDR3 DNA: TGCGCCAGCAGCTTGGGGGCTCTAGCGGGAGAGTGGGAGACCCAGTACTTC
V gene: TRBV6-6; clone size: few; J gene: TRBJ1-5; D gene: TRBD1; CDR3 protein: CASSYDRGEQPQHF; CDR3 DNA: TGTGCCAGCAGTTATGACAGGGGGGAACAGCCCCAGCATTTT
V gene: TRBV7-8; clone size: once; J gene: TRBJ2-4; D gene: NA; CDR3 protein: CASSPTGFLNIQYF; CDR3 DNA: TGTGCCAGCAGCCCCACAGGGTTCCTGAACATTCAGTACTTC
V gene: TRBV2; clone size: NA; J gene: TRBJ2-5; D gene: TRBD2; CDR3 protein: CASSVSRGGQETQYF; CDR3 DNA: TGTGCCAGCAGTGTCTCGCGGGGGGGCCAAGAGACCCAGTACTTC
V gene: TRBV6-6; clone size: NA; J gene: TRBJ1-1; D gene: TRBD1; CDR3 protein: CASTEGQGNTEAFF; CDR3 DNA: TGTGCCAGCACCGAGGGACAGGGGAACACTGAAGCTTTCTTT
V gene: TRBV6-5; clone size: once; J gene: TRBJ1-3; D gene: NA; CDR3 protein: CASSARVGNTIYF; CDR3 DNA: TGTGCCAGCAGTGCTCGAGTAGGAAACACCATATATTTT
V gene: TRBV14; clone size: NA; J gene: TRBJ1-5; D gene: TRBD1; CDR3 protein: CASSHLTQGTGAQPQHF; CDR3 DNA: TGTGCCAGCAGCCATTTAACACAAGGGACAGGGGCCCAGCCCCAGCATTTT
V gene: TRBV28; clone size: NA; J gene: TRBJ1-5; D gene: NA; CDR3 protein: CASSPFMFHQPQHF; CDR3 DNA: TGTGCCAGCAGTCCCTTTATGTTTCATCAGCCCCAGCATTTT
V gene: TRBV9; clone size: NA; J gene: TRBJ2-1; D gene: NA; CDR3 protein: CASSSGLQVYNEQFF; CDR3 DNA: TGTGCCAGCAGCTCAGGACTACAGGTCTACAATGAGCAGTTCTTC
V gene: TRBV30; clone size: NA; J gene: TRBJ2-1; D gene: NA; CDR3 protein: CAWSRLDFDEQFF; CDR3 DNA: TGCGCCTGGAGCCGACTAGATTTCGATGAGCAGTTCTTC
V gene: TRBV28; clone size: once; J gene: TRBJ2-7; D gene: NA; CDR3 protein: CASSLNPGQQYF; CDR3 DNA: TGTGCCAGCAGTTTGAACCCGGGACAGCAGTACTTC
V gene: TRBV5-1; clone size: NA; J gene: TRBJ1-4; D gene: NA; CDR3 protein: CASSLEGVREKLFF; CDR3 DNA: TGCGCCAGCAGCTTAGAGGGGGTTCGAGAAAAACTGTTTTTT
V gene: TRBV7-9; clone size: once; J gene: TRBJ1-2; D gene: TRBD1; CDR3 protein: CASSSFRGTGTNYGYTF; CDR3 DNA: TGTGCCAGCAGCTCTTTTAGGGGGACAGGGACTAACTATGGCTACACCTTC
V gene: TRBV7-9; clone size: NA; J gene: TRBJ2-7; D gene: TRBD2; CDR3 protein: CASSFGLAGGPGGSYEQYF; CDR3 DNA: TGTGCCAGCAGCTTCGGACTAGCGGGAGGGCCAGGGGGGTCCTACGAGCAGTACTTC
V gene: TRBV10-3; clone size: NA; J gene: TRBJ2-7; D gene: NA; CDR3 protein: CAISEGSYEQYF; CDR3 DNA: TGTGCCATCAGTGAGGGCTCCTACGAGCAGTACTTC
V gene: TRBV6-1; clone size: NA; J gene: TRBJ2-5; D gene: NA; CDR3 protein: CASSVKGETQYF; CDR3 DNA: TGTGCCAGCAGTGTTAAGGGAGAGACCCAGTACTTC
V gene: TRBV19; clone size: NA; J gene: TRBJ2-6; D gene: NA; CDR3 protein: CASTPPSGANVLTF; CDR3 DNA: TGTGCCAGTACCCCTCCCTCTGGGGCCAACGTCCTGACTTTC
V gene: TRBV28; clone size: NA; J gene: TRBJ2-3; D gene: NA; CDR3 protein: CASSSPRDTQYF; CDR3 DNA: TGTGCCAGCAGCAGTCCAAGGGATACGCAGTATTTT
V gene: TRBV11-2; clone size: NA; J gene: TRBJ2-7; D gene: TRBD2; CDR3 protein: CASSPERGYEQYF; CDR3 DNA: TGTGCCAGCAGCCCTGAGCGGGGCTACGAGCAGTACTTC
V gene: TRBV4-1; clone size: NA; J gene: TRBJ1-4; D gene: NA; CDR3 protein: CASSPLSTNEKLFF; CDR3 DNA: TGCGCCAGCAGCCCCCTTTCAACTAATGAAAAACTGTTTTTT
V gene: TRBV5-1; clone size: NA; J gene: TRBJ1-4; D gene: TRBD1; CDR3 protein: CASQGGSEKLFF; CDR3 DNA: TGCGCCAGTCAGGGGGGGAGTGAAAAACTGTTTTTT
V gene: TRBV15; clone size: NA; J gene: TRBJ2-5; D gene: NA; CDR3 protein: CATSPRGHYRYETQYF; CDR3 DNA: TGTGCCACCAGCCCCCGGGGGCACTACCGGTACGAAACCCAGTACTTC
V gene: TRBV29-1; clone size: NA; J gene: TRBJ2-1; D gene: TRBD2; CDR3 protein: CSVDSSGREQFF; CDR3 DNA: TGCAGCGTTGATTCTAGCGGGAGGGAGCAGTTCTTC
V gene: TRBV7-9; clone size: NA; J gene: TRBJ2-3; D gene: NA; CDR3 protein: CASSFHTDTQYF; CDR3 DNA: TGTGCCAGCAGTTTTCACACAGATACGCAGTATTTT
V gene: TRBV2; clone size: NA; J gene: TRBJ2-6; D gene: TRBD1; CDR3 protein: CASSPGQGSSGANVLTF; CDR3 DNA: TGTGCCAGCAGCCCGGGACAGGGGAGCTCTGGGGCCAACGTCCTGACTTTC
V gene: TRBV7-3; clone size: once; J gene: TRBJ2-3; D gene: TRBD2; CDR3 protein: CASSNGRGGRPDTQYF; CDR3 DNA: TGTGCCAGCAGCAATGGGCGGGGGGGCCGCCCAGATACGCAGTATTTT
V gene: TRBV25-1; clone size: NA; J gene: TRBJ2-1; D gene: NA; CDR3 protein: CASSVESNYNEQFF; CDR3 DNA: TGTGCCAGCAGTGTAGAAAGTAACTACAATGAGCAGTTCTTC
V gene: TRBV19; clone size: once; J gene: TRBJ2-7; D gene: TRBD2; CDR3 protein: CASSIGTSAEQYF; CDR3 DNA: TGTGCCAGTAGTATCGGGACTAGCGCCGAGCAGTACTTC
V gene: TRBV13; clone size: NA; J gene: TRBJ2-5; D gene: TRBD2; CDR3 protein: CASSLRARAGETQYF; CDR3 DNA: TGTGCCAGCAGCTTAAGGGCGCGAGCGGGGGAGACCCAGTACTTC
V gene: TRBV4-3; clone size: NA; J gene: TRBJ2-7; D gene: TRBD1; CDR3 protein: CASSQTAGTVYEQYF; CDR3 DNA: TGCGCCAGCAGCCAGACCGCCGGGACAGTCTACGAGCAGTACTTC
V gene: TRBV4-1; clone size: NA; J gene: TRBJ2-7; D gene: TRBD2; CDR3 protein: CASSQGLAASYEQYF; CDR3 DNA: TGCGCCAGCAGCCAAGGGCTAGCGGCCTCCTACGAGCAGTACTTC
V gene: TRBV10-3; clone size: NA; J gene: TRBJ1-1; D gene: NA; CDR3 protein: CAISQGLGAFF; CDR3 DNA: TGTGCCATCAGCCAGGGGCTAGGAGCTTTCTTT
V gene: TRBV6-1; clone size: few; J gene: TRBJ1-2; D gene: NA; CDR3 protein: CASSESVGGYTF; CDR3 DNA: TGTGCCAGCAGTGAATCGGTAGGCGGCTACACCTTC
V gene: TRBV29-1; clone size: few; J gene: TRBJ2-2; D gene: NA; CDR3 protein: CSVEANTGELFF; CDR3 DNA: TGCAGCGTTGAGGCGAACACCGGGGAGCTGTTTTTT
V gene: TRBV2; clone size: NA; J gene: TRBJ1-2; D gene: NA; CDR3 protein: CASSAGLGTSYYGYTF; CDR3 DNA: TGTGCCAGCAGCGCGGGGTTAGGGACCTCTTACTATGGCTACACCTTC
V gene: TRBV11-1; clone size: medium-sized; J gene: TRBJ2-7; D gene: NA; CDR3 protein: CASSLGGTQGMAYEQYF; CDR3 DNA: TGTGCCAGCAGCTTGGGTGGGACCCAGGGCATGGCCTACGAGCAGTACTTC
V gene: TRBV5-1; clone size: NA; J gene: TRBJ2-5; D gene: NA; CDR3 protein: CASSYHLGETQYF; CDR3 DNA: TGCGCCAGCAGCTACCATTTAGGGGAGACCCAGTACTTC
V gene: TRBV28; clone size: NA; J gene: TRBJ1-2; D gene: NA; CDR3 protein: CASSSFRGYTF; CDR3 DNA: TGTGCCAGCAGCTCGTTTCGCGGCTACACCTTC